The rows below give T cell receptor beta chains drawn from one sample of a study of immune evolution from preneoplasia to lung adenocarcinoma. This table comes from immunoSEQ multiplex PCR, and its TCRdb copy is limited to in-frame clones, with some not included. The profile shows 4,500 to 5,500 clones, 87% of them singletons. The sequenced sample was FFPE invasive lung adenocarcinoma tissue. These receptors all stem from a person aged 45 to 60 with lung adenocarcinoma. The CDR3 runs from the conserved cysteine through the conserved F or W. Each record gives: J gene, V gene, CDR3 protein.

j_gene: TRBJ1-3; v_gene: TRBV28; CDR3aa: CASSRVSSGNTIYF
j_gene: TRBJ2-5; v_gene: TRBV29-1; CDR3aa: CSVSTETQYF
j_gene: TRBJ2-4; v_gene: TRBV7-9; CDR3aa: CASSPREAKNIQYF
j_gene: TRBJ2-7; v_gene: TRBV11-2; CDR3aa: CASRHRDRGSYEQYF
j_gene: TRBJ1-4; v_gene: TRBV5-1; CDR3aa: CASSVQTGGGEKLFF
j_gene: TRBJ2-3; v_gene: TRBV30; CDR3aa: CAWSVTGGAGDTQYF
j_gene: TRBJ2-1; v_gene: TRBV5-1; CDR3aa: CASSFLSGGGEQFF
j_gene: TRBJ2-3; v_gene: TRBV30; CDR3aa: CAWSSGSTDTQYF
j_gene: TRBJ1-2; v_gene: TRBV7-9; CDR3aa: CASSPPKEVYGYTF
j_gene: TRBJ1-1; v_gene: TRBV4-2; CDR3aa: CASSQGGMNTEAFF
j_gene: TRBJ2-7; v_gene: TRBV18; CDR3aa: CASSPEEGAYEQYF
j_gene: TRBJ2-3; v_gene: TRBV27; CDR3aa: CASSSPRTGADTQYF
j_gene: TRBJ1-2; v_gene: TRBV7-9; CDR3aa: CASSPSGQVYSYGYTF
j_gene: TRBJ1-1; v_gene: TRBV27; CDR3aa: CASSIRLGTEAFF
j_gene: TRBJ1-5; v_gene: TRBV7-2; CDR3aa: CASSLGVSVYGNQPQHF
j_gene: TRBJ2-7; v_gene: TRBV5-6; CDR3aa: CASTAGIARGEQYF
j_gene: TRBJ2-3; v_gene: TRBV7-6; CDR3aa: CASSPDFSTDTQYF
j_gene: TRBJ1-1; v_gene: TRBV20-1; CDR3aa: CSMTGNTEAFF
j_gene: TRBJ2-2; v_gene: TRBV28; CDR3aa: CASSLPRRPNTGELFF
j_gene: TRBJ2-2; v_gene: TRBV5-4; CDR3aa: CASRLAGGPSNTGELFF
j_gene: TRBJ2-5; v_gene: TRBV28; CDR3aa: CASSAAGATQETQYF
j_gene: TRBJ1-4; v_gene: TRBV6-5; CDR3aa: CASRSIATNEKLFF
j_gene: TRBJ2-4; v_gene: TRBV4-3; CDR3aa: CASSQDPRKQGGDKNIQYF
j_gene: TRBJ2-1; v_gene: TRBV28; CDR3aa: CASSPSTEHKQQFF
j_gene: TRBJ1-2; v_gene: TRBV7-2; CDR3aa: CASSLGQGWGYGYTF
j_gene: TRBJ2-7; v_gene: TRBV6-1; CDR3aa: CASESRGPGYEQYF
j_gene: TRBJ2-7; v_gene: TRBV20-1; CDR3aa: CSASRSDEQYF
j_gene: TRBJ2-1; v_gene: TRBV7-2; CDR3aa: CASSPPRLASEQFF
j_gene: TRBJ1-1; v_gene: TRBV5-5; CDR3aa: CASSLDPNTEAFF
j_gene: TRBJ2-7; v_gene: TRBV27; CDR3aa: CASSPSSGTVFYEQYF
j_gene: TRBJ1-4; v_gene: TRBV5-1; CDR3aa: CASSQLGRGGTNEKLFF
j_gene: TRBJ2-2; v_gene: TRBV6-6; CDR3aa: CASSYENIVTGELFF
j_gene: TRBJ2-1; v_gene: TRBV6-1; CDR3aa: CASSESGRGGNEQFF
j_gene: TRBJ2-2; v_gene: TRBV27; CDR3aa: CASSSTFTGELFF
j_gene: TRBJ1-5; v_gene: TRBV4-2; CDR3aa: CASSQRGGNNQPQHF
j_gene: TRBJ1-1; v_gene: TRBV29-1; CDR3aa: CSALTSGDTEAFF
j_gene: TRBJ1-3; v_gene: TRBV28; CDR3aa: CASSFLGGPGNTIYF
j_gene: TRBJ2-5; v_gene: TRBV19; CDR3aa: CASTSSGRTETQYF
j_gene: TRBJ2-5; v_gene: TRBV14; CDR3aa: CASSPKKSRTSGEETQYF
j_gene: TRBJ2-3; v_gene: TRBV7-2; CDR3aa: CASSSRLAGTDTQYF
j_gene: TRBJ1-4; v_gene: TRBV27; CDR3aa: CASSPALREKLFF